A single sample gave rise to the 5 T cell receptor beta chains below, sequenced in a study of blood T cell repertoires in COVID-19. The method was immunoSEQ multiplex PCR; TCRdb's version includes in-frame clones alone and lacks a portion of them. The sample holds about 230,000 clones, 85% to 90% seen once. Input material: peripheral blood. These receptors were collected from a man aged 50 to 59 with COVID-19, enrolled during active disease.

This chain uses TRBV27 with TRBJ2-1; D is ambiguous. In germline, CDR1 is MNHEY, CDR2 SMNVEV (reference sequence). The V gene lost 5 bases and the J gene lost 5 bases, with 16 bases spanning the gap. This CDR3 region has 15 residues. CDR3 region: CASSPYSRSNNEQFF. CDR3 bases: TGTGCCAGCAGTCCTTACTCGCGGAGTAACAATGAGCAGTTCTTC.

V usage is TRBV25-1 and J usage is TRBJ1-2, with 9 bases lining up with TRBD1. V lost 2 bases to trimming and J lost 2 bases; unmatched junction nucleotides: 6. The CDR3 totals 16 residues. Germline lookup yields CDR1 MGHDK and CDR2 SYGVNS. The CDR3, as DNA: TGTGCCAGCAGTGAACTCGCCACAGGGGGCAACTATGGCTACACCTTC. The encoded protein is CASSELATGGNYGYTF.

This rearrangement joins TRBV7-8 to TRBJ2-1, with D possibly TRBD2 on 5 matching bases. This CDR3 is 13 amino acids long. The germline CDR1 and CDR2 sequences are SGHVS and FQNEAQ. Trimming removed 3 bases from V and 3 bases from J, with 6 bases in between. This CDR3 is CASSFEGYNEQFF. The CDR3 nucleotides read TGTGCCAGCAGCTTTGAGGGCTACAATGAGCAGTTCTTC.

The chain recombines TRBV18 with TRBJ2-7; D is unclear. The CDR3 spans 13 residues. Germline CDR1 KGHSH, CDR2 LQKENI. V was shortened by 2 bases and J by 3 bases, with 8 bases between the two germline ends. DNA of the CDR3: TGTGCCAGCTCACCAGTTAGTAACTACGAGCAGTACTTC. Its protein is CASSPVSNYEQYF.

This clone was picked up a small number of times. CDR3 region: CASSFRLGAGESEQYF. The DNA of the CDR3 is TGTGCCAGCAGTTTTCGCTTAGGGGCGGGGGAATCCGAGCAGTACTTC. The rearrangement uses TRBV28 and TRBJ2-7; 7 bases are a match to TRBD2. Germline V CDR1 and CDR2: MDHEN, SYDVKM. The CDR3 has 16 amino acids. Trimming at V came to 3 bases and at J to 6 bases, leaving 14 bases not matched to a gene.